These 13 T cell receptor beta chains share one sample of origin, sequenced in a study of PD-L1 blockade in urothelial cancer. Here immunoSEQ multiplex PCR was the method, and the copy in TCRdb shows in-frame clones only, minus some. Found here are under 100,000 clones, 82% of them singletons; the top ten hold 9.5%. Sequenced material: PBMCs, taken around atezolizumab (anti-PD-L1) treatment. These receptor sequences come from an older man with urothelial cancer.

The J gene is TRBJ1-2, the V gene TRBV7-2; a possible D gene is TRBD1 (5 bases). V was clipped by 4 bases and J by 4 bases, with 13 bases between them. CDR1 is SGHTA, CDR2 FQGNSA, per germline. The CDR3 spans 14 residues. CDR3 region: CASSSEPGLYGYTF. CDR3 DNA: TGTGCCAGCAGCTCCGAGCCGGGACTCTATGGCTACACCTTC.

The rearrangement uses TRBV27 and TRBJ1-2; 10 nucleotides line up with TRBD1. The CDR3 covers 14 residues. After removal of 6 bases from V and 2 bases from J, the junction contained 3 bases not matched to a gene. Germline V lookup: CDR1 MNHEY, CDR2 SMNVEV (reference sequence). CDR3 DNA: TGTGCCAGCAGCACGGACAGGGGGAACTATGGCTACACCTTC. It codes for CASSTDRGNYGYTF.

The chain has TRBV7-9 and TRBJ2-1, with 9 bases matching TRBD2. The germline CDR1 and CDR2 sequences are SEHNR and FQNEAQ (reference sequence). With V trimmed by 1 base and J by 6 bases, 4 bases remained unmatched. The CDR3 has 15 amino acids. The DNA for the CDR3 is TGTGCCAGCAGCTTAGACAGCGGGAGGCGCAATGAGCAGTTCTTC. It specifies CASSLDSGRRNEQFF.

This chain connects TRBV2 to TRBJ1-5; perhaps TRBD1 as D (6 bases). There are 16 residues in the CDR3. V lost 0 bases and J 0 bases, leaving 9 bases between the germline ends. Looked up from germline, CDR1 is SNHLY and CDR2 is FYNNEI. CDR3 protein: CASSEALGASNQPQHF. CDR3 coding DNA: TGTGCCAGCAGTGAAGCTTTGGGGGCTAGCAATCAGCCCCAGCATTTT.

This chain links TRBV6-6 with TRBJ1-6; TRBD1 aligns across 9 bases. This CDR3 has 13 residues. CDR1 and CDR2 (germline): MNHNY, SVGAGI (reference sequence). V lost 10 bases, J lost 7 bases, and 5 bases stayed unmatched. The CDR3 sequence: CANRGTGNSPLHF. The CDR3 coding sequence is TGTGCCAACCGAGGGACAGGGAATTCACCCCTCCACTTT.

This chain uses TRBV7-8 with TRBJ2-1; D gene ambiguous. The CDR3 length is 15 residues. CDR1 is SGHVS, CDR2 FQNEAQ, per germline. Trimming pared 5 bases from V and 5 bases from J, leaving 16 bases between. CDR3 region: CASSAILTTNNEQFF. DNA for the CDR3: TGTGCCAGCAGCGCAATTCTTACAACTAACAATGAGCAGTTCTTC.

The chain carries TRBV7-9 and TRBJ1-3, with 8 bases aligning to TRBD1. V shed 5 bases and J 0 bases; nucleotides not matched to a gene: 3. In germline, CDR1 is SEHNR, CDR2 FQNEAQ (reference sequence). This CDR3 spans 15 amino acids. The CDR3 spells CASSNTGGSGNTIYF. CDR3 nucleotides: TGTGCCAGCAGCAATACAGGGGGCTCTGGAAACACCATATATTTT. Looking up the rest from reference TRBV7-9 and TRBJ1-3 gives the full variable domain: DTGVSQNPRHKITKRGQNVTFRCDPISEHNRLYWYRQTLGQGPEFLTYFQNEAQLEKSRLLSDRFSAERPKGSFSTLEIQRTEQGDSAMYLCASSNTGGSGNTIYFGEGSWLTVV.

The V and J genes are TRBV5-4 and TRBJ1-1; possibly TRBD1 for D (5 bases). CDR3 length: 13 residues. Germline lookup yields CDR1 SGHNT and CDR2 YYREEE (reference sequence). V was shortened by 3 bases and J by 5 bases, with 11 bases between the two germline ends. The CDR3, as DNA: TGTGCCAGCAGCTCCCGGGGGGGGACTGAAGCTTTCTTT. Its protein product is CASSSRGGTEAFF.

Here the CDR3 reads CASSYFGTGEAQPQHF. The CDR3 DNA sequence: TGTGCCAGCAGTTACTTTGGGACAGGGGAGGCTCAGCCCCAGCATTTT. The chain uses TRBV6-9 and TRBJ1-5; 10 bases are shared with TRBD1. The CDR3 contains 16 residues. V was pared by 3 bases and J by 6 bases, with 8 bases of the junction left unmatched. Germline assignment: CDR1 MNHGY and CDR2 SVAAGI.

This rearrangement joins TRBV27 to TRBJ1-4; 8 nucleotides line up with TRBD1. The V and J ends lost 3 bases and 9 bases, in that order; junction bases with no gene match: 3. Per germline, CDR1 MNHEY and CDR2 SMNVEV (reference sequence). The CDR3 length is 13 residues. The CDR3 coding sequence is TGTGCCAGCAGTTTGCAGGGGGCGCAAAAACTGTTTTTT. It encodes CASSLQGAQKLFF.

This clone was seen more than once but under ten times. The chain has TRBV7-2 and TRBJ2-5, with 9 bases fitting TRBD2. The V segment lost 5 bases and the J segment 1 base; nucleotides outside the gene matches: 11. Per germline, CDR1 SGHTA and CDR2 FQGNSA. This CDR3 is built from 17 residues. The CDR3 region has the DNA TGTGCCAGCAGCACTCGACTAGCGGAGCCCTCCCAAGAGACCCAGTACTTC. It translates to CASSTRLAEPSQETQYF. The full variable domain, its missing parts supplied by reference TRBV7-2 and TRBJ2-5, is GAGVSQSPSNKVTEKGKDVELRCDPISGHTALYWYRQSLGQGLEFLIYFQGNSAPDKSGLPSDRFSAERTGGSVSTLTIQRTQQEDSAVYLCASSTRLAEPSQETQYFGPGTRLLVL.

This clone was observed at least ten times. V usage is TRBV7-8 and J usage is TRBJ2-7; D is perhaps TRBD2 (6 bases). Germline CDR1 is SGHVS and CDR2 is FQNEAQ. Trimming left V 5 bases short and J 7 bases short, with 12 bases between. The CDR3 length is 12 residues. The CDR3 region is CASSLSGTEQYF. In DNA, the CDR3 is TGTGCCAGCAGCCTTAGCGGCACTGAGCAGTACTTC.

The chain recombines TRBV6-1 with TRBJ1-4; tentatively, D is TRBD1 (6 bases). Germline V lookup: CDR1 MNHNS, CDR2 SASEGT. The CDR3 totals 14 residues. V dropped 7 bases and J dropped 4 bases, with 13 bases sitting between them. CDR3 in amino acids: CASIQDRINEKLFF. The CDR3 DNA is TGTGCCAGCATTCAGGACAGAATTAATGAAAAACTGTTTTTT.